A selection of T cell receptor beta chains follows, all from one sample in a study of human T cells and chemical hapten exposure. Each CDR3 protein is one row after TCRdb ran MiXCR on the RACE reads. The table lists a few hundred thousand distinct CDR3 sequences, 5.5% of them singletons, with 7% to 10% in the top ten. This sample comprised whole blood, obtained in connection with sensitization to the hapten diphenylcyclopropenone (DPC). Receptors were obtained from a woman between 18 and 29 years old with alopecia areata. Some clones in this sample may be carry-over from other donors' samples. CDR3s include the opening cysteine and the closing phenylalanine or tryptophan. The D gene is left open where the match is weak. Only part of the rows carry a size: once, few, many, or a class if the clone is expanded.

TRBJ1-6 - - 15 TRBV11-2 CASRLGPGANSPLHF TGTGCCAGCAGGCTGGGGCCAGGGGCTAATTCACCCCTCCACTTT
TRBJ2-7 - many 15 TRBV28 CASSPDSMASGEQYF TGTGCCAGCAGCCCCGACTCGATGGCCTCCGGCGAGCAGTACTTC
TRBJ2-2 TRBD2 few 16 TRBV20-1 CSASTSGRANTGELFF TGCAGTGCTTCAACTAGCGGGAGAGCGAACACCGGGGAGCTGTTTTTT
TRBJ1-1 - many 16 TRBV6-5 CASSYSLVRVPTEAFF TGTGCCAGCAGTTACTCTCTCGTTAGGGTGCCAACTGAAGCTTTCTTT
TRBJ1-4 - many 15 TRBV6-6 CASSAPRAREEKLFF TGTGCCAGCAGTGCCCCCCGGGCGAGGGAAGAAAAACTGTTTTTT
TRBJ2-1 - many 16 TRBV12-3/TRBV12-4 CASISRDRHIYNEQFF TGTGCCAGCATTTCCCGGGACCGTCACATCTACAATGAGCAGTTCTTC
TRBJ2-1 - few 16 TRBV6-2/TRBV6-3 CASSYGIRKGTHEQFF TGTGCCAGCAGTTATGGCATCAGAAAGGGTACGCATGAGCAGTTCTTC
TRBJ1-1 - many 15 TRBV5-6 CASSPLYNMNTEAFF TGTGCCAGCAGCCCACTATATAACATGAACACTGAAGCTTTCTTT
TRBJ1-6 - - 17 TRBV6-5 CASSPRLMRGMDSPLHF TGTGCCAGCAGTCCCAGGTTAATGCGGGGGATGGATTCACCCCTCCACTTT
TRBJ1-5 - - 15 TRBV25-1 CASSGADGRDQPQHF TGTGCCAGCAGTGGCGCGGACGGGAGGGATCAGCCCCAGCATTTT
TRBJ1-1 - - 15 TRBV7-3 CASRKMGMGSTEAFF TGTGCCAGCAGAAAGATGGGGATGGGGAGCACTGAAGCTTTCTTT
TRBJ1-2 - many 15 TRBV6-5 CASSVGTPVGDGYTF TGTGCCAGCAGTGTTGGGACGCCAGTAGGCGATGGCTACACCTTC
TRBJ1-1 - many 14 TRBV9 CASSAQPRNTEAFF TGTGCCAGCAGCGCCCAACCAAGAAACACTGAAGCTTTCTTT
TRBJ2-7 TRBD1 few 13 TRBV28 CASNGRGPYEQYF TGTGCCAGCAACGGCAGGGGGCCCTACGAGCAGTACTTC
TRBJ1-1 TRBD1 few 14 TRBV5-1 CASSPGQVKTEAFF TGCGCCAGCAGCCCCGGACAGGTAAAGACTGAAGCTTTCTTT
TRBJ1-5 - few 16 TRBV12-3/TRBV12-4 CASSLENPPVFRPQHF TGTGCCAGCAGTTTAGAAAATCCTCCTGTATTTCGGCCCCAGCATTTT
TRBJ2-6 TRBD1 many 18 TRBV4-1 CASSQFMGQGTGANVLTF TGCGCCAGCAGCCAATTCATGGGACAGGGTACTGGGGCCAACGTCCTGACTTTC
TRBJ1-1 - many 13 TRBV7-6 CASSLVADSEAFF TGTGCCAGCAGCTTAGTGGCGGACAGCGAAGCTTTCTTT
TRBJ1-2 - few 18 TRBV4-3 CASSQYTGTRIISYGYTF TGCGCCAGCAGCCAGTACACCGGGACGCGTATTATAAGCTATGGCTACACCTTC
TRBJ1-2 TRBD1 - 14 TRBV24-1 CATNEGQGKDGYTF TGTGCCACCAACGAAGGACAGGGGAAGGATGGCTACACCTTC
TRBJ2-1 - - 13 TRBV6-5 CASSAPGHNEQFF TGTGCCAGCAGCGCGCCAGGGCACAATGAGCAGTTCTTC
TRBJ1-5 - - 15 TRBV7-9 CASSLEGSGYQPQHF TGTGCCAGCAGCTTAGAAGGTTCAGGGTATCAGCCCCAGCATTTT
TRBJ2-5 - few 14 TRBV7-2 CASSPPGGPETQYF TGTGCCAGCAGCCCTCCCGGGGGTCCGGAGACCCAGTACTTC
TRBJ2-4 - many 11 TRBV12-3/TRBV12-4 CASSFSGVQYF TGTGCCAGCAGTTTTTCGGGGGTTCAGTACTTC
TRBJ2-7 - few 12 TRBV10-3 CAIRRDGYEQYF TGTGCCATCAGGAGGGACGGGTACGAGCAGTACTTC
TRBJ1-1 - - 16 TRBV4-3 CASSQDPNRVDGEAFF TGCGCCAGCAGCCAAGATCCGAACAGGGTAGATGGTGAAGCTTTCTTT
TRBJ2-1 - - 14 TRBV28 CASSFLTVGYEQFF TGTGCCAGCAGTTTCTTAACTGTTGGGTATGAGCAGTTCTTC
TRBJ2-7 - many 15 TRBV12-3/TRBV12-4 CASSFGIAAAYEQYF TGTGCCAGCAGTTTTGGGATAGCGGCAGCCTACGAGCAGTACTTC
TRBJ1-4 - few 13 TRBV10-3 CAIRGRTNEKLFF TGTGCCATCCGGGGGAGAACTAATGAAAAACTGTTTTTT
TRBJ1-2 - many 15 TRBV25-1 CASSEYGGVTYGYTF TGTGCCAGCAGTGAATATGGGGGGGTAACCTATGGCTACACCTTC
TRBJ2-2 - few 14 TRBV6-5 CASSRDNPHGELFF TGTGCCAGCAGCCGCGACAACCCCCACGGGGAGCTGTTTTTT
TRBJ2-4 - many 13 TRBV24-1 CTDQGIAKNIQYF TGTACCGACCAGGGGATAGCCAAAAACATTCAGTACTTC
TRBJ1-2 TRBD1 many 13 TRBV5-1 CASSAARTGGYTF TGCGCCAGCAGCGCGGCTCGGACAGGCGGCTACACCTTC
TRBJ2-5 TRBD2 - 17 TRBV6-5 CASSYSSLDSGGWTQYF TGTGCCAGCAGTTACTCTTCCCTGGACAGCGGGGGATGGACCCAGTACTTC
TRBJ2-3 - - 17 TRBV10-3 CAISGVTAQRRTDTQYF TGTGCCATCAGTGGTGTTACAGCCCAGCGTCGGACAGATACGCAGTATTTT
TRBJ1-5 TRBD1 - 16 TRBV6-6 CASRFAGTGMNQPQHF TGTGCCAGCAGATTCGCCGGGACAGGGATGAATCAGCCCCAGCATTTT
TRBJ1-2 TRBD1 - 16 TRBV12-3/TRBV12-4 CASSLLPGQPNYGYTF TGTGCCAGCAGTCTCCTCCCGGGACAGCCCAACTATGGCTACACCTTC
TRBJ1-1 - many 12 TRBV7-8 CASSLDFTEAFF TGTGCCAGCAGCTTAGACTTTACTGAAGCTTTCTTT
TRBJ1-1 - many 15 TRBV6-6 CASSYYRETNTEAFF TGTGCCAGCAGTTACTACAGGGAAACAAACACTGAAGCTTTCTTT
TRBJ2-3 - - 14 TRBV6-4 CASSDSPTTDTQYF TGTGCCAGCAGTGACTCCCCAACCACAGATACGCAGTATTTT
TRBJ2-1 TRBD1 many 18 TRBV5-1 CASSPRDRYLSSYNEQFF TGCGCCAGCAGCCCCCGGGACAGGTACTTAAGCTCCTACAATGAGCAGTTCTTC
TRBJ1-1 TRBD1 few 17 TRBV12-3/TRBV12-4 CASTKTQGQGANTEAFF TGTGCCAGCACAAAGACCCAGGGACAGGGGGCTAACACTGAAGCTTTCTTT
TRBJ2-5 TRBD2 many 17 TRBV3-1 CASSPRASGVLQETQYF TGTGCCAGCAGCCCCCGGGCGAGCGGGGTTTTACAAGAGACCCAGTACTTC
TRBJ1-2 - few 16 TRBV10-3 CAISEPTIGLNYGYTF TGTGCCATCAGTGAGCCAACCATAGGTTTGAACTATGGCTACACCTTC
TRBJ1-1 TRBD1 many 13 TRBV6-2/TRBV6-3 CASRSTGGTEAFF TGTGCCAGCAGGTCCACAGGGGGCACTGAAGCTTTCTTT